This T cell receptor beta chain is drawn from a study of PD-1 blockade in mismatch repair-deficient tumors. Whole-study context: Patients had about eleven mismatch repair-deficient cancer types and were previously treated and progressing.

A note on this clone: The target antigen is unknown.

The CDR3 runs 14 residues. Per the germline V gene, CDR1 is SGHTA and CDR2 is FQGTGA. V lost 3 bases and J lost 5, with 13 bases in between. All patients were mismatch repair deficient, assessed by either PCR or immunohistochemistry. Three pembrolizumab responders had their TCRs sequenced. TCRdb's table, derived via immunoSEQ multiplex PCR, lists solely in-frame clones and lacks some. The sample records tens of thousands of clones, roughly 88% being singletons. Whole-study findings and limits: Tumor-resident clones, often undetectable pretreatment in blood, expanded then contracted after pembrolizumab.

This receptor was obtained from an adult with mismatch repair-deficient cancer. The gene calls are TRBV7-3 and TRBJ1-1, with TRBD1 as a possible D gene (6 bases). Sequenced material: peripheral blood, taken 52 weeks after starting pembrolizumab. The CDR3 loop reads CASSFQGQGTEAFF. The DNA of the CDR3 is TGTGCCAGCAGCTTCCAGGGGCAGGGAACTGAAGCTTTCTTT.